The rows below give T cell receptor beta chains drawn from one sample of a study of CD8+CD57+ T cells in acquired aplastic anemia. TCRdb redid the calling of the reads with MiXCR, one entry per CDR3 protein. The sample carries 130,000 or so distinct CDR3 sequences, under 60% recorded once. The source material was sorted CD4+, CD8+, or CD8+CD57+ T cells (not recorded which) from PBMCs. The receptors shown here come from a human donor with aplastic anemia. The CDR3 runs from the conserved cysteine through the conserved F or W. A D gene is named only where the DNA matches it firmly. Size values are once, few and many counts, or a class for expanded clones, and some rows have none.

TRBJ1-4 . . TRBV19 CASSMSGNNEKLFF TGTGCCAGTAGTATGAGTGGGAATAATGAAAAACTGTTTTTT
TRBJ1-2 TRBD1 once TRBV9 CASCEFDRGPLNGGYTF TGTGCCAGCTGCGAGTTTGACAGGGGGCCCCTAAATGGAGGCTACACCTTC
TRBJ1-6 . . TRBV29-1 CSVRWGSNSPLHF TGCAGCGTTCGATGGGGATCCAATTCACCCCTCCACTTC
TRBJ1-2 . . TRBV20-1 CSAGNQDNYGYTF TGCAGTGCCGGGAATCAGGATAACTATGGCTACACCTTC
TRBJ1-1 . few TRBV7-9 CASTGQSNTEAFF TGTGCCAGCACCGGACAGTCGAACACTGAAGCTTTCTTT
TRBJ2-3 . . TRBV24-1 CATSILGDTQYF TGTGCCACCTCTATCCTGGGGGATACGCAGTATTTT
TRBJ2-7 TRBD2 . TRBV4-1 CASSQEGLPYEQYF TGCGCCAGCAGCCAAGAGGGACTACCTTACGAGCAGTACTTC
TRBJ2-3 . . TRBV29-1 CSVVPGTDTQYF TGCAGCGTTGTCCCAGGGACAGATACGCAGTATTTT
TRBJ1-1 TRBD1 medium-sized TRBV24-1 CATQTGSNTEAFF TGTGCCACCCAGACAGGGTCCAACACTGAAGCTTTCTTT
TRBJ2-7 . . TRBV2 CASILGAAGYEQYF TGTGCCAGCATCCTCGGGGCGGCCGGCTACGAGCAGTACTTC
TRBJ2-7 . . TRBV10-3 CAISEGPSYEQYF TGTGCCATCAGTGAGGGTCCCTCCTACGAGCAGTACTTC
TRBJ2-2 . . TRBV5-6 CASSFTRTNTGDLFF TGTGCCAGCAGCTTTACGAGAACGAACACCGGGGATCTGTTTTTT
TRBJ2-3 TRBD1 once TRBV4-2 CASSPNTGESADTQYF TGTGCCAGCAGCCCCAATACAGGGGAGAGTGCAGATACGCAGTATTTT
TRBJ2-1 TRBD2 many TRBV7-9 CASSSPPVAGPINEQFF TGTGCCAGCAGTTCACCGCCCGTAGCGGGGCCTATCAATGAGCAGTTCTTC
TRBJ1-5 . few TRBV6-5 CASSYGSPDSNQPQHF TGTGCCAGCAGTTACGGAAGTCCAGATAGCAATCAGCCCCAGCATTTT
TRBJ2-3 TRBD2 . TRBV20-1 CSASGTSGPRTDTQYF TGCAGTGCTAGCGGGACTAGCGGGCCGCGCACAGATACGCAGTATTTT
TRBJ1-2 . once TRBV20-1 CSAERGNYGYTF TGCAGTGCCGAGCGGGGGAACTATGGCTACACCTTC
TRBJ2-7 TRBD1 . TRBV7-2 CASSLGTGTYEQYF TGTGCCAGCAGCTTGGGGACAGGGACCTACGAGCAGTACTTC
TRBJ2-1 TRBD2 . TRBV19 CASSMWEGRRDEQFF TGTGCCAGTAGTATGTGGGAGGGGAGGAGGGATGAGCAGTTCTTC
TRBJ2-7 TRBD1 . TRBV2 CASTLGQHYEQYF TGTGCCAGCACCCTGGGACAGCACTACGAGCAGTACTTC
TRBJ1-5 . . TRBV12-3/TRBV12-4 CASSQEDNQPQHF TGTGCCAGCAGTCAGGAAGACAACCAGCCCCAGCATTTT
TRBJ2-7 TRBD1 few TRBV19 CASNEGQGFHEQYF TGTGCCAGTAATGAGGGACAGGGATTTCACGAGCAGTACTTC
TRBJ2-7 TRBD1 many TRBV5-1 CASSQITGTGSYEQYF TGCGCCAGCAGTCAAATTACCGGGACAGGTTCCTACGAGCAGTACTTC
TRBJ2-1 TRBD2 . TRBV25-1 CASESGLAGGPLGEQFF TGTGCCAGCGAATCCGGACTAGCGGGAGGGCCTCTGGGTGAGCAGTTCTTC
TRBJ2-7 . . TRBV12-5 CASGLVSTKNEQYF TGTGCTAGTGGTTTGGTATCGACGAAGAACGAGCAGTACTTC
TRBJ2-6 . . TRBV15 CATSQLEVLRSGANVLTF TGTGCCACCAGCCAACTAGAGGTCCTTCGGAGTGGGGCCAACGTCCTGACATTC
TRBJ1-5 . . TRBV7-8 CASSDYANQPQHF TGTGCCAGCAGCGATTACGCTAATCAGCCCCAGCATTTT
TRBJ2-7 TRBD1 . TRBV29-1 CSVGQGEAEQYF TGCAGCGTTGGACAGGGAGAGGCCGAGCAGTACTTC
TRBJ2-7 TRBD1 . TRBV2 CASRTGQGAHEQYF TGTGCCAGCAGGACAGGACAGGGGGCCCACGAGCAGTACTTC
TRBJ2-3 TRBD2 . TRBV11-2 CASSLVGLAGGRVDTQYF TGTGCCAGCAGCCTCGTGGGTTTGGCGGGGGGGCGTGTAGATACGCAGTATTTT
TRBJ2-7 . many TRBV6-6 CASSYSSRRGLFYEQYF TGTGCCAGCAGTTACTCGAGTCGGCGGGGGCTCTTCTACGAGCAGTACTTC
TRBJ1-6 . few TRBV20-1 CSAYSPLHF TGCAGTGCTTATTCACCCCTCCACTTT
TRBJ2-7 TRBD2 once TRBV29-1 CSGYSGKQYF TGCAGCGGGTATAGCGGGAAGCAGTACTTC
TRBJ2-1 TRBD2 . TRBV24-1 CATGGEGPIYNEQFF TGTGCCACCGGTGGGGAGGGCCCAATCTACAATGAGCAGTTCTTC
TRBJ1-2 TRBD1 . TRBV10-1 CASNRQGPNYGYTF TGCGCCAGCAATAGACAGGGCCCTAACTATGGCTACACCTTC
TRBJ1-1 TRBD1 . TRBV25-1 CASSEQHRTGESEAFF TGTGCCAGCAGTGAACAACATCGGACAGGGGAGAGTGAAGCTTTCTTT
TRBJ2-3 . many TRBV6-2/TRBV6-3 CASSYIVRDTQYF TGTGCCAGCAGTTACATAGTCAGAGATACGCAGTATTTT
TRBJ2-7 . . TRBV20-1 CSASRLTYEQYF TGCAGTGCTAGCAGACTTACCTACGAGCAGTACTTC
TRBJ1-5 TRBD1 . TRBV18 CASSPEGASVGQPQHF TGTGCCAGCTCACCAGAGGGGGCGAGTGTTGGTCAGCCCCAGCATTTT
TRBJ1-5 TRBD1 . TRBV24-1 CARTGAHQPQHF TGTGCCAGGACAGGGGCCCATCAGCCCCAGCATTTT
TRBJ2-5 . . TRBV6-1 CASSEAGEVETQYF TGTGCCAGCAGTGAAGCGGGGGAGGTAGAGACCCAGTACTTC
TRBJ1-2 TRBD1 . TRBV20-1 CSSDSGQGAYGYTF TGCAGTTCCGATAGTGGGCAGGGGGCATATGGCTACACCTTC
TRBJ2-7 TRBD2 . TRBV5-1 CASSGGLAGVGEQYF TGCGCCAGCAGCGGAGGACTAGCGGGAGTAGGGGAGCAGTACTTC
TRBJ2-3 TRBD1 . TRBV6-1 CASSEGQGADTQYF TGTGCCAGCAGTGAAGGACAGGGGGCAGATACGCAGTATTTT
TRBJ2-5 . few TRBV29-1 CSVASWGLSETQYF TGCAGCGTTGCATCCTGGGGCTTATCGGAGACCCAGTACTTC
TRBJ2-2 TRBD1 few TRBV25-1 CASSERGLSANTGELFF TGTGCCAGCAGTGAAAGGGGGCTCTCGGCGAACACCGGGGAGCTGTTTTTT
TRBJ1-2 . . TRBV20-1 CSASPLGNYGYTF TGCAGTGCTAGCCCGCTCGGGAACTATGGCTACACCTTC
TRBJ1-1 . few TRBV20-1 CSARDPSPAGTEAFF TGCAGTGCTAGAGATCCCTCCCCGGCTGGGACTGAAGCTTTCTTT
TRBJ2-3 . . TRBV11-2 CASSLRGSDTQYF TGTGCCAGCAGCCTCCGTGGATCAGATACGCAGTATTTT
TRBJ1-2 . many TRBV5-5 CASSPGNYHGYTF TGTGCCAGCAGCCCCGGGAATTACCATGGCTACACCTTC
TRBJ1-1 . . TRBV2 CASHYYRGDRTEAFF TGTGCCAGCCATTATTATAGGGGCGACCGCACTGAAGCTTTCTTT
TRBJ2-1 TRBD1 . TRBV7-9 CAAEQGVRNEQFF TGTGCCGCGGAACAGGGGGTTCGGAATGAGCAGTTCTTC
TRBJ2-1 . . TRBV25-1 CASSAPGPAYNEQFF TGTGCCAGCAGTGCACCGGGACCAGCCTACAATGAGCAGTTCTTC
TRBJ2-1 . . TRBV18 CASSPLASVSSYNEQFF TGTGCCAGCTCACCCCTAGCCAGCGTGAGCTCCTACAATGAGCAGTTCTTC